This T cell receptor delta chain was recovered during a study of human gamma delta and Vdelta1 T cells. Study results and limitations: Delta One T cells were reportedly polyclonal and broadly cytotoxic against acute myeloid leukemia.

TCRdb re-called the PCR reads using CATT. The sample lists fewer than 15,000 delta-chain clones, about half occurring once. Germline V gene sequence: CDR1 TSWWSYY, CDR2 QGS. The length of the CDR3 is 19 residues. The ends lost 5 bases at V and 5 bases at J; junction bases unmatched: 22. Details on this clone: Its antigen is unidentified.

V gene TRDV1 combines with J gene TRDJ1; TRDD3 agrees at 8 bases. The receptor's source is a human donor in good health. Sequencing was done on a sample of Vdelta1 gamma-delta T cells from blood grown in culture (DOT cells). This chain's CDR3 is CALGYFSGHRGLGGDKLIF. The CDR3 region has the DNA TGTGCTCTTGGGTATTTTTCCGGCCATAGGGGACTGGGGGGTGATAAACTCATCTTT.